These 29 T cell receptor beta chains share one sample of origin, sequenced in a study of blood T cell repertoires in COVID-19. Data came from immunoSEQ multiplex PCR; TCRdb stores just in-frame clones and leaves some out. The data contain 93,000 or so clones, around 84% of them singletons. The sample was peripheral blood. The source is a human donor in a cohort sampled during active COVID-19.

This clone has a single count. The chain uses TRBV18 and TRBJ2-3, with D perhaps TRBD1 (6 bases). Germline values: CDR1 KGHSH, CDR2 LQKENI. The CDR3 consists of 15 residues. V shed 3 bases and J shed 0 bases, with 10 bases lying between them. CDR3 nucleotide sequence: TGTGCCAGCTCACCGATGACAGGAAGCACAGATACGCAGTATTTT. It yields the protein CASSPMTGSTDTQYF.

The chain employs TRBV28 and TRBJ1-5, with D uncertain. Between the trimmed V and J ends, which lost 6 bases and 4 bases, there was a span of 19 bases. CDR1 is MDHEN, CDR2 SYDVKM, per germline. The CDR3 loop spans 16 amino acids. The CDR3 DNA reads as TGTGCCAGCAGCAACGCCCGTCAGGTCCGAAATCAGCCCCAGCATTTT. It specifies CASSNARQVRNQPQHF.

The CDR3 DNA is TGTGCCAGCTCACCATGGGCAGCTGAGCCTGCCTTTGGTGAGCAGTTCTTC. Its protein is CASSPWAAEPAFGEQFF. The rearrangement joins TRBV18 to TRBJ2-1; the D is unclear. Germline CDR1 reads KGHSH; CDR2 reads LQKENI. The CDR3 loop spans 17 amino acids. V gave up 2 bases and J gave up 9 bases, with 23 bases separating them.

In DNA, the CDR3 is TGTGCCAGCAACCTCAGGGGCCAGGACCTCTATGGCTACACCTTC. Its translation: CASNLRGQDLYGYTF. The J gene is TRBJ1-2, the V gene TRBV5-8, with a weak D call TRBD1 (6 bases). The CDR3 contains 15 residues. V was shortened by 6 bases and J by 4 bases, with 19 bases between the two germline ends. CDR1 SGHTS and CDR2 YDEGEE come from the germline V gene.

The chain uses TRBV9 and TRBJ2-5, with 7 bases aligning to TRBD2. The CDR3 runs 16 residues. V lost 0 bases and J lost 2; bases outside the gene matches: 7. The germline gives CDR1 SGDLS, CDR2 YYNGEE. The CDR3 loop reads CASSVGPSSGQETQYF. CDR3 bases: TGTGCCAGCAGCGTAGGGCCCTCTAGCGGTCAAGAGACCCAGTACTTC.

This clone was counted a few times. The rearrangement joins TRBV5-5 to TRBJ2-1, with TRBD2 matching 7 bases. The V segment lost 4 bases and the J segment 4 bases; nucleotides outside the gene matches: 8. CDR3 size: 15 residues. Germline V gene data show CDR1 as SGHKS and CDR2 as YYEKEE (reference sequence). The CDR3 spells CASSIRLADYNEQFF. Written as DNA, the CDR3 is TGTGCCAGCAGCATCCGACTAGCAGATTACAATGAGCAGTTCTTC.

V and J are TRBV5-1 and TRBJ2-2; TRBD1 matches 9 bases. The germline V gene has CDR1 SGHRS and CDR2 YFSETQ. V lost 4 bases and J lost 4; bases outside the gene matches: 5. The CDR3 runs to 15 residues. In nucleotides, the CDR3 is TGCGCCAGCAGCCCACAGGGGGCCGGCACCGGGGAGCTGTTTTTT. Translated: CASSPQGAGTGELFF.

The genes are TRBV6-5 and TRBJ1-2; a weak D match, TRBD1 (5 bases). Germline lookup yields CDR1 MNHEY and CDR2 SVGAGI. There are 11 residues in the CDR3. The V end was cut by 6 bases, the J end by 8 bases, with 10 bases between. In nucleotides, the CDR3 is TGTGCCAGCAGGACAGCCGCAGGCTACACCTTC. Its protein product is CASRTAAGYTF.

The chain joins TRBV15 to TRBJ1-1, with TRBD1 matching over 7 bases. V lost 1 base, J lost 12 bases, and 5 bases stayed unmatched. The CDR3 is made up of 12 amino acids. Germline values: CDR1 LNHNV, CDR2 YYDKDF (reference sequence). The CDR3: CATSRARDRPFF. The CDR3 DNA reads as TGTGCCACCAGCAGAGCCAGGGACAGACCTTTCTTT.

This clone came up once. The rearrangement links TRBV5-1 to TRBJ2-1; 11 bases are shared with TRBD2. This CDR3 contains 15 residues. Per the germline V gene, CDR1 is SGHRS and CDR2 is YFSETQ. V dropped 4 bases and J dropped 6; count of bases not matched to a gene: 6. CDR3 region: CASSRQGLAANEQFF. For the CDR3, the DNA is TGCGCCAGCAGCCGGCAGGGACTAGCGGCCAATGAGCAGTTCTTC.

V and J are TRBV5-1 and TRBJ2-3, with D unresolved. Looked up from germline, CDR1 is SGHRS and CDR2 is YFSETQ. The CDR3 length is 15 residues. Trimming removed 2 bases from V and 3 bases from J, with 13 bases in between. CDR3 nucleotide sequence: TGCGCCAGCAGCTTAACTCAACGATCTACAGATACGCAGTATTTT. Amino acids: CASSLTQRSTDTQYF.

V gene TRBV5-1 combines with J gene TRBJ1-4; no clear D. V was shortened by 6 bases and J by 8 bases, with 14 bases between the two germline ends. The V gene's germline CDR1 is SGHRS and CDR2 YFSETQ. The CDR3 contains 13 residues. The CDR3 bases are TGCGCCAGCAAGGAGCCGGGAGGCGAAAAACTGTTTTTT. Residues: CASKEPGGEKLFF.

This sequence joins TRBV2 and TRBJ1-1; 8 nucleotides align to TRBD1. Germline trimming cut 3 bases from V and 5 bases from J; bases unmatched to any gene: 5. CDR1 and CDR2 (germline): SNHLY, FYNNEI. The CDR3 spans 14 residues. CDR3 sequence (DNA): TGTGCCAGCAGTGAGGACAGGGTTCGGACTGAAGCTTTCTTT. Amino acid sequence: CASSEDRVRTEAFF.

The chain recombines TRBV5-1 with TRBJ2-5; 14 bases agree with TRBD2. CDR1 and CDR2 from the germline V gene are SGHRS and YFSETQ. With V trimmed by 4 bases and J by 4 bases, 6 bases remained unmatched. This CDR3 region has 16 residues. CDR3 in amino acids: CASSPGLAGGSETQYF. CDR3 in DNA: TGCGCCAGCAGCCCCGGACTAGCGGGGGGTTCAGAGACCCAGTACTTC.

The chain recombines TRBV5-5 with TRBJ2-6, with D possibly TRBD1 on 6 matching bases. CDR1 and CDR2 (germline): SGHKS, YYEKEE (reference sequence). V was trimmed by 4 bases and J by 4 bases, leaving 15 bases between them. CDR3 length: 16 amino acids. In DNA form, the CDR3 reads TGTGCCAGCAGCCTGGGACACCCAGGGGGGGCCAACGTCCTGACTTTC. It translates to CASSLGHPGGANVLTF. The full variable domain, with the rest looked up from reference TRBV5-5 and TRBJ2-6, is DAGVTQSPTHLIKTRGQQVTLRCSPISGHKSVSWYQQVLGQGPQFIFQYYEKEERGRGNFPDRFSARQFPNYSSELNVNALLLGDSALYLCASSLGHPGGANVLTFGAGSRLTVL.

The J gene is TRBJ2-1, the V gene TRBV5-6, with D possibly being TRBD2 (5 bases). The CDR3 covers 13 residues. The V end was cut by 4 bases, the J end by 8 bases, with 13 bases between. The germline CDR1 and CDR2 sequences are SGHDT and YYEEEE. The CDR3 DNA follows: TGTGCCAGCAGCCTTCACGGGGTCCATGAGCAGTTCTTC. This gives the protein CASSLHGVHEQFF.

The chain is built from TRBV12-5 and TRBJ2-3; 13 nucleotides line up with TRBD2. The CDR3 totals 15 residues. Germline values: CDR1 LGHNT, CDR2 FRNRAP. Losses at the gene ends were 6 bases for V and 4 bases for J; bases not matched to a gene: 4. The DNA for the CDR3 is TGTGCTAGTGGCAAAGGACTAGCGGGGGCAGATACGCAGTATTTT. This sequence encodes CASGKGLAGADTQYF.

The gene calls are TRBV27 and TRBJ2-1; D ambiguous. The CDR3 extends over 13 amino acids. The V gene lost 3 bases and the J gene lost 5 bases, with 8 bases spanning the gap. Germline V lookup: CDR1 MNHEY, CDR2 SMNVEV (reference sequence). In nucleotides, the CDR3 is TGTGCCAGCAGTTTTAACAGAAACAATGAGCAGTTCTTC. It specifies CASSFNRNNEQFF.

The V and J genes are TRBV7-9 and TRBJ1-5; D gene unclear. The V gene's germline CDR1 is SEHNR and CDR2 FQNEAQ (reference sequence). The CDR3 contains 11 residues. V was shortened by 4 bases and J by 9 bases, with 7 bases between the two germline ends. As DNA, the CDR3 is TGTGCCAGCAGCTCCCCAGGGCCCCAGCATTTT. Translating gives CASSSPGPQHF.

The chain links TRBV27 to TRBJ2-1; TRBD2 matches at 8 bases. Trimming removed 5 bases from V and 2 bases from J; junction bases left unmatched: 11. The CDR3 has 17 residues. Germline V lookup: CDR1 MNHEY, CDR2 SMNVEV (reference sequence). This CDR3 is CASSQTSRGGAYNEQFF. CDR3 DNA: TGTGCCAGCAGTCAAACCTCCCGGGGGGGGGCCTACAATGAGCAGTTCTTC.

In DNA, the CDR3 is TGTGCCAGTAGTCCCCGGACAGGGGTCACTGAAGCTTTCTTT. It translates to CASSPRTGVTEAFF. This chain links TRBV19 with TRBJ1-1; 9 nucleotides match TRBD1. Germline-derived CDR1 and CDR2 are LNHDA and SQIVND (reference sequence). The length of the CDR3 is 14 residues. V trimming: 5 bases; J trimming: 4 bases; junction bases outside the gene matches: 5.

As to this clone: The same CDR3 is also encoded by other DNA sequences in this sample. J is TRBJ2-5 and V is TRBV5-4; the D gene is possibly TRBD2 (5 bases). This CDR3 region has 13 residues. CDR1 is SGHNT and CDR2 is YYREEE in the germline V gene (reference sequence). The V gene lost 4 bases and the J gene lost 2 bases, with 9 bases spanning the gap. This chain's CDR3 is CASSPPGQETQYF. The CDR3 DNA sequence: TGTGCCAGCAGCCCACCGGGGCAAGAGACCCAGTACTTC.

V is TRBV25-1 and J is TRBJ2-5; D is undetermined. Deletions cut 4 bases from V and 3 bases from J, with 12 bases between. From germline, CDR1 is MGHDK and CDR2 SYGVNS. There are 14 residues in the CDR3. The CDR3 is CASSGSRLEETQYF. CDR3 sequence (DNA): TGTGCCAGCAGTGGCTCACGGTTGGAAGAGACCCAGTACTTC.

This CDR3 reads CATGTGANYGYTF. The CDR3 DNA reads TGTGCCACGGGTACCGGGGCTAACTATGGCTACACCTTC. This sequence joins TRBV6-5 and TRBJ1-2; D ambiguous. This CDR3 has 13 amino acids. Per the germline V gene, CDR1 is MNHEY and CDR2 is SVGAGI. V dropped 10 bases and J dropped 0 bases, with 12 bases sitting between them.

The rearrangement links TRBV7-9 to TRBJ1-1, with D possibly being TRBD1 (5 bases). The germline CDR1 and CDR2 sequences are SEHNR and FQNEAQ (reference sequence). This CDR3 spans 17 amino acids. V was shortened by 5 bases and J by 2 bases, with 21 bases between the two germline ends. The CDR3 loop is CASSLPTLLQGNTEAFF. CDR3 coding DNA: TGTGCCAGCAGCCTTCCAACCTTACTCCAGGGTAACACTGAAGCTTTCTTT. The full variable domain, in which reference TRBV7-9 and TRBJ1-1 provide the parts outside the CDR3, is DTGVSQNPRHKITKRGQNVTFRCDPISEHNRLYWYRQTLGQGPEFLTYFQNEAQLEKSRLLSDRFSAERPKGSFSTLEIQRTEQGDSAMYLCASSLPTLLQGNTEAFFGQGTRLTVV.

This chain joins TRBV4-2 and TRBJ1-4, with TRBD1 matching over 7 bases. Germline V gives CDR1 LGHNA, CDR2 YNFKEQ. The J segment lost 4 bases and the V segment lost 0 bases, leaving 2 bases of the junction unmatched. This CDR3 comprises 15 residues. CDR3 residues: CASSQEGTVNEKLFF. DNA of the CDR3: TGTGCCAGCAGCCAAGAGGGGACAGTTAATGAAAAACTGTTTTTT.

On this clone: An end of the junction does not agree with germline; a read error may underlie this. This chain links TRBV9 with TRBJ1-2; 8 bases match TRBD1. In germline, CDR1 is SGDLS, CDR2 YYNGEE. The CDR3 totals 10 residues. The CDR3 DNA reads as TGTGCCAGCAGCGGACGGGACAGGCTCTTC. This sequence encodes CASSGRDRLF.

This chain uses TRBV5-1 with TRBJ1-3; 10 nucleotides match TRBD1. Per the germline V gene, CDR1 is SGHRS and CDR2 is YFSETQ. After removal of 4 bases from V and 2 bases from J, the junction contained 12 bases not matched to a gene. The CDR3 contains 18 residues. Here the CDR3 reads CASSPAERQGATGNTIYF. CDR3 nucleotide sequence: TGCGCCAGCAGCCCCGCTGAGAGACAGGGGGCCACTGGAAACACCATATATTTT.

The V call is TRBV5-4, the J call TRBJ2-2; 10 bases map to TRBD1. V gave up 5 bases and J gave up 6 bases; unmatched junction bases: 10. The CDR3 sequence is 16 residues long. Germline V lookup: CDR1 SGHNT, CDR2 YYREEE (reference sequence). The CDR3 sequence: CASSLTGTGVPGELFF. The CDR3 nucleotides read TGTGCCAGCAGTTTAACCGGGACAGGGGTCCCCGGGGAGCTGTTTTTT.